This T cell receptor (beta chain) was identified during a study of chemoradiotherapy in HPV16-positive cancers. Study summary: Candidate HPV-specific clones and shared TCR motifs came from a couple of HPV16-positive patients.

Study-level results: Candidate HPV-specific clones and E7-related TCR motifs grew in tumor during treatment. HPV-responsive T-cell expansion during chemoradiotherapy was linked to improved recurrence-free survival in HPV16-positive patients.

TCRdb's copy holds only in-frame clones and misses some; the assay was immunoSEQ multiplex PCR. The sample lists about 8,000 clones; about 63% were seen once. This clone has just a few counts. Its antigen is not identified. Trimming cost V 2 bases and J 6 bases, with 13 bases left between them. The germline gives CDR1 MNHNS, CDR2 SASEGT. CDR3 length equals 14 residues. Repertoires were sampled repeatedly during chemoradiotherapy. This material was obtained from a patient who underwent chemoradiotherapy. This chain connects TRBV6-1 to TRBJ1-1; weak D call: TRBD1 (6 bases). The clonotype was recovered from a human donor with HPV-associated anogenital cancer. In nucleotides, the CDR3 is TGTGCCAGCAGTGAAACAGGGTCTCAGGCTGAAGCTTTCTTT. Protein product: CASSETGSQAEAFF.